The 21 T cell receptor beta chains in this list originate from one sample, sequenced in a study of blood T cell repertoires in COVID-19. TCRdb's table, derived via immunoSEQ multiplex PCR, lists solely in-frame clones and lacks some. Of about 320,000 clones in the sample, around 89% were seen once. The specimen was peripheral blood. The receptors come from a man younger than 35 who had recovered from COVID-19.

The V gene is TRBV15, the J gene TRBJ1-1; 7 bases match TRBD1. Looked up from germline, CDR1 is LNHNV and CDR2 is YYDKDF (reference sequence). V was pared by 0 bases and J by 3 bases, with 4 bases of the junction left unmatched. This CDR3 is built from 15 residues. The CDR3 loop is CATSREGRGDTEAFF. In nucleotides, the CDR3 is TGTGCCACCAGCAGAGAGGGCAGGGGGGACACTGAAGCTTTCTTT.

The rearrangement links TRBV3-1 (or the pseudogene TRBV3-2) to TRBJ2-2, with TRBD1 as a possible D gene (5 bases). The CDR3 spans 14 residues. With 0 bases removed from V and 6 bases from J, the gap between germline ends came to 8 bases. CDR1 LGHDT and CDR2 YNNKEL come from the germline V gene (reference sequence). The CDR3 region is CASSQDSRAGELFF. The CDR3 nucleotides read TGTGCCAGCAGCCAAGATAGCAGGGCCGGGGAGCTGTTTTTT.

V usage is TRBV19 and J usage is TRBJ1-1; TRBD1 is a possible D gene (6 bases). The germline V gene encodes CDR1 LNHDA and CDR2 SQIVND (reference sequence). This CDR3 comprises 14 residues. V was clipped by 6 bases and J by 1 base, with 12 bases between them. The CDR3 loop is CASRGGGPNTEAFF. CDR3 DNA: TGTGCCAGTAGAGGGGGGGGGCCGAACACTGAAGCTTTCTTT.

The chain couples TRBV7-9 to TRBJ2-3; 16 bases are a match to TRBD2. Looked up from germline, CDR1 is SEHNR and CDR2 is FQNEAQ (reference sequence). The CDR3 is made up of 18 amino acids. V shed 5 bases and J 7 bases; nucleotides not matched to a gene: 12. The CDR3 bases are TGTGCCAGCAGCGGAAGGGTCGGGACTAGCGGGGGGGCTAATACGCAGTATTTT. Its protein product is CASSGRVGTSGGANTQYF.

The chain employs TRBV18 and TRBJ1-1; a possible D gene is TRBD1 (5 bases). Germline CDR1 is KGHSH and CDR2 is LQKENI. The V end was cut by 4 bases, the J end by 10 bases, with 16 bases between. The CDR3 consists of 13 residues. The CDR3 sequence: CASSLFDRRGAFF. The CDR3 DNA reads TGTGCCAGCTCACTTTTTGACCGGAGGGGAGCTTTCTTT.

This clone appeared once. The CDR3 protein is CASSGQGNFEAFF. The CDR3 region has the DNA TGTGCCAGCAGCGGACAGGGAAATTTTGAAGCTTTCTTT. The V gene is TRBV2, the J gene TRBJ1-1; TRBD1 aligns across 8 bases. In germline, CDR1 is SNHLY, CDR2 FYNNEI. V lost 6 bases and J lost 7; bases outside the gene matches: 7. The CDR3 has 13 amino acids.

The chain joins TRBV6-1 to TRBJ2-1; TRBD2 matches 11 bases. The V gene's germline CDR1 is MNHNS and CDR2 SASEGT. V trimming: 0 bases; J trimming: 2 bases; junction bases outside the gene matches: 3. This CDR3 is built from 17 residues. The CDR3 DNA reads TGTGCCAGCAGTGAAGCATTAGCGGGAGGGCCCTACAATGAGCAGTTCTTC. It translates to CASSEALAGGPYNEQFF.

J is TRBJ1-2 and V is TRBV7-2, with 7 bases that match TRBD1. CDR1 and CDR2 from the germline V gene are SGHTA and FQGNSA. J was trimmed by 2 bases and V by 5 bases; bases with no gene match: 5. This CDR3 region has 14 residues. As DNA, the CDR3 is TGTGCCAGCAGCGGAGAGACAGGGAACTATGGCTACACCTTC. This translates into CASSGETGNYGYTF.

The chain links TRBV3-1 (or the pseudogene TRBV3-2) to TRBJ1-1; D uncertain. CDR1 is LGHDT and CDR2 is YNNKEL in the germline V gene (reference sequence). The CDR3 has 13 residues. Trimming shortened V by 1 base and J by 7 bases, and 10 bases separated the two germline ends. The CDR3: CASSQGREGEAFF. CDR3 nucleotides: TGTGCCAGCAGCCAAGGGAGGGAGGGTGAAGCTTTCTTT.

J is TRBJ2-5 and V is TRBV3-1 (or the pseudogene TRBV3-2); tentatively, D is TRBD1 (6 bases). CDR1 and CDR2 from the germline V gene are LGHDT and YNNKEL (reference sequence). V was clipped by 3 bases and J by 2 bases, with 10 bases between them. The CDR3 length is 14 residues. CDR3 sequence (DNA): TGTGCCAGCAGCCACTGGGACACTCAAGAGACCCAGTACTTC. This sequence encodes CASSHWDTQETQYF.

This clone occurred once. This chain joins TRBV2 and TRBJ1-1; D is uncertain. The V end lost 1 base, the J end lost 5 bases, and 14 bases lay between the germline ends. Germline loops: CDR1 SNHLY, CDR2 FYNNEI. The CDR3 runs 15 residues. Here the CDR3 DNA reads TGTGCCAGCAGTGAAGATAGGGCCGCGGGGACTGAAGCTTTCTTT. Translating it yields CASSEDRAAGTEAFF.

In DNA form, the CDR3 reads TGTGCCAGCAGCTTAGGGGGCGCGGATACGCAGTATTTT. Translating gives CASSLGGADTQYF. The V gene is TRBV7-2, the J gene TRBJ2-3, with D possibly TRBD1 on 5 matching bases. V lost 1 base, J lost 6 bases, and 8 bases lay in between. Looked up from germline, CDR1 is SGHTA and CDR2 is FQGNSA. The CDR3 is 13 amino acids.

The V gene is TRBV9, the J gene TRBJ2-3, with 7 bases lining up with TRBD2. Germline V gene sequence: CDR1 SGDLS, CDR2 YYNGEE. This CDR3 spans 14 amino acids. After removal of 4 bases from V and 5 bases from J, the junction contained 7 bases not matched to a gene. Here the CDR3 DNA reads TGTGCCAGCAGCCCCGGGACTATTGTAGATACGCAGTATTTT. Translation gives CASSPGTIVDTQYF.

The V call is TRBV19, the J call TRBJ2-7; possible D gene TRBD2, 6 bases. The CDR3 length is 13 residues. V lost 4 bases, J lost 6 bases, and 13 bases lay in between. Germline values: CDR1 LNHDA, CDR2 SQIVND (reference sequence). The DNA for the CDR3 is TGTGCCAGTAGTACCGTCGGGGGTCTCGAGCAGTACTTC. It specifies CASSTVGGLEQYF.

The gene calls are TRBV7-2 and TRBJ1-1; D call uncertain. The germline V and J ends were trimmed by 3 bases and 1 base, with 6 bases remaining between them. The CDR3 totals 13 residues. Germline CDR1 is SGHTA and CDR2 is FQGNSA. CDR3 in DNA: TGTGCCAGCAGCTTGCGGCAGAACACTGAAGCTTTCTTT. Protein product: CASSLRQNTEAFF.

CDR3 loop: CASSVAIQETQYF. The CDR3 DNA reads as TGTGCCAGCAGCGTAGCTATCCAAGAGACCCAGTACTTC. This sequence joins TRBV9 and TRBJ2-5; D ambiguous. The CDR3 loop spans 13 amino acids. V lost 0 bases, J lost 1 base, and 4 bases lay in between. Looked up from germline, CDR1 is SGDLS and CDR2 is YYNGEE.

The chain recombines TRBV6-6 with TRBJ2-7; possible D gene TRBD2, 7 bases. CDR1 is MNHNY and CDR2 is SVGAGI in the germline V gene (reference sequence). Trimming left V 0 bases short and J 2 bases short, with 11 bases between. The CDR3 spans 15 residues. The CDR3 sequence is CASSYSGGAPYEQYF. DNA for the CDR3: TGTGCCAGCAGTTACTCGGGGGGGGCCCCCTACGAGCAGTACTTC.

The chain links TRBV2 to TRBJ2-4, with a tentative D call TRBD2 (5 bases). Trimming took off 4 bases at V and 4 bases at J, with 8 bases between the two ends. The length of the CDR3 is 13 residues. The germline CDR1 and CDR2 sequences are SNHLY and FYNNEI. The CDR3: CASSGTGKNIQYF. As DNA, the CDR3 is TGTGCCAGCAGTGGGACTGGAAAAAACATTCAGTACTTC.

This clone occurred once. Here the CDR3 DNA reads TGCGCCAGCAGCTTGGGTTCGTTGGGGAGACCCTACGAGCAGTACTTC. The encoded protein is CASSLGSLGRPYEQYF. The chain links TRBV5-1 to TRBJ2-7; a weak D match, TRBD2 (5 bases). CDR1 is SGHRS and CDR2 is YFSETQ in the germline V gene. Trimming shortened V by 0 bases and J by 2 bases, and 15 bases separated the two germline ends. The CDR3 has 16 residues.

This clone was recorded once. The gene calls are TRBV5-6 and TRBJ2-3; the match to TRBD2 covers 8 bases. The CDR3 has 15 amino acids. Germline V lookup: CDR1 SGHDT, CDR2 YYEEEE. V shed 5 bases and J 4 bases; nucleotides not matched to a gene: 9. CDR3 nucleotides: TGTGCCAGCAGTGCTTGGACGGGGGGGCCAGATACGCAGTATTTT. It encodes CASSAWTGGPDTQYF.

The chain links TRBV29-1 to TRBJ2-7; no clear D. The V end lost 4 bases, the J end lost 3 bases, and 7 bases lay between the germline ends. Germline V gene data show CDR1 as SQVTM and CDR2 as ANQGSEA. The CDR3 runs 11 residues. The CDR3 sequence: CSVVGLYEQYF. CDR3 in DNA: TGCAGCGTTGTGGGCCTCTACGAGCAGTACTTC.